These 24 T cell receptor beta chains share one sample of origin, sequenced in a study of T cell clonality in common variable immunodeficiency. Which antigens these TCRs recognize remains unknown. Clones were read by immunoSEQ multiplex PCR, and TCRdb kept only the in-frame ones, dropping some. This repertoire holds some 25,000 clones, and none appear only once. General observations from the study: Common variable immunodeficiency TCR beta sequences reportedly had fewer deletions and N-nucleotide insertions.

Sequenced material: peripheral blood mononuclear cells. The receptors stem from a human donor with common variable immunodeficiency.

In this sample, this clone turned up many times. The read halts 3 residues ahead of the CDR3 end, with the missing end drawn from the germline J gene. The V call is TRBV30, the J call TRBJ1-1, with D tentatively TRBD1 (5 bases). Per germline, CDR1 GTSNPN and CDR2 SVGIG (reference sequence). This CDR3 is built from 13 residues. V lost 7 bases and J lost 4, with 16 bases in between. The sequenced CDR3 bases are TGTGCCTCGCAAGGGGACTCGGGCACTGAA. It specifies CASQGDSGTE. The full CDR3 is CASQGDSGTEAFF.

This clone has at least ten counts. The read falls 3 residues short of the CDR3 end, and the missing part is taken from the germline J gene. The gene calls are TRBV5-1 and TRBJ2-2; D uncertain. The V and J ends lost 0 bases and 0 bases respectively, with 9 bases between them. CDR1 is SGHRS and CDR2 is YFSETQ in the germline V gene. The CDR3 is made up of 16 amino acids. The CDR3 protein is CASSLAGASNTGELFF. The part of the CDR3 DNA that was read is TGCGCCAGCAGCTTGGCCGGTGCTTCGAACACCGGGGAG.

This clone was detected ten times or more. The CDR3 end is not reached by the read, which stops 3 residues before it; the germline J gene fills it in. V usage is TRBV7-8 and J usage is TRBJ1-1; weak D call: TRBD1 (6 bases). Germline V gives CDR1 SGHVS, CDR2 FQNEAQ. Between the trimmed V and J ends, which lost 2 bases and 0 bases, there was a span of 7 bases. The CDR3 has 14 residues. The DNA read from the CDR3 is TGTGCCAGCAGCTTATCAGGGGTGAACACTGAA. This translates into CASSLSGVNTE. The CDR3 in its entirety is CASSLSGVNTEAFF.

This clone was detected only a few times. Read data end 3 residues before the CDR3 end; the end is taken from the germline J gene. This CDR3 is also generated by other DNA sequences in the sample. This sequence joins TRBV19 and TRBJ1-5, with D possibly matching TRBD1 (5 bases). Per the germline V gene, CDR1 is LNHDA and CDR2 is SQIVND (reference sequence). The CDR3 consists of 14 residues. V was cut by 5 bases and J by 7 bases, with 15 bases left in between. The CDR3 loop is CASSVGQPAQPQHF. CDR3 DNA, as far as it was read: TGTGCCAGTAGTGTCGGACAACCAGCGCAGCCC. The variable domain in full, with the rest retrieved from reference TRBV19 and TRBJ1-5, is DGGITQSPKYLFRKEGQNVTLSCEQNLNHDAMYWYRQDPGQGLRLIYYSQIVNDFQKGDIAEGYSVSREKKESFPLTVTSAQKNPTAFYLCASSVGQPAQPQHFGDGTRLSIL.

This clone was observed many times. The read stops 3 residues short of the end of the CDR3; the missing end is completed from the germline J gene. The chain couples TRBV12-3 or TRBV12-4 to TRBJ2-1; 9 bases align to TRBD1. With V trimmed by 7 bases and J by 5 bases, 12 bases remained unmatched. The CDR3 consists of 16 residues. CDR3 sequence: CASNPLMGQGNNEQFF. CDR3 DNA, as far as it was read: TGTGCCAGCAATCCTTTAATGGGACAGGGTAACAATGAG.

This clone was seen more than once but under ten times. The missing CDR3 end, 3 residues past where the read stops, is filled in from the germline J gene. Distinct nucleotide sequences in the sample also encode this CDR3. The rearrangement uses TRBV7-7 and TRBJ2-2; possibly TRBD2 for D (6 bases). The germline V gene has CDR1 SSHAT and CDR2 FNYEAQ (reference sequence). This CDR3 is built from 14 residues. Deletions cut 3 bases from V and 7 bases from J, with 12 bases between. The DNA read from the CDR3 is TGTGCCAGCAGCTTGGGAGGAGGGGACGGGGAG. Its translation: CASSLGGGDGE. The full CDR3 sequence reads CASSLGGGDGELFF.

There are many counts of this clone. Sequencing ends 3 residues short of the CDR3 end; the germline J gene provides the rest. The V and J genes are TRBV11-3 and TRBJ2-1; 7 bases agree with TRBD1. The CDR3 is 13 amino acids. The J segment lost 7 bases and the V segment lost 4 bases, leaving 4 bases of the junction unmatched. Looked up from germline, CDR1 is SGHNT and CDR2 is YENEEA. Incomplete CDR3 DNA: TGTGCCAGCAGCTGGACAGGTCCTAATGAG. This gives the protein CASSWTGPNE. The complete CDR3 reads CASSWTGPNEQFF.

At least ten counts were recorded for this clone. The CDR3 end lies 3 residues beyond the end of the read and is filled in from the germline J gene. This chain links TRBV19 with TRBJ1-1; tentative D call: TRBD1 (6 bases). The CDR3 is 13 residues long. Trimming cost V 5 bases and J 7 bases, with 14 bases left between them. The V gene's germline CDR1 is LNHDA and CDR2 SQIVND (reference sequence). The covered CDR3 bases are TGTGCCAGTAGTTCCCAAGGGACAATTGAA. This encodes CASSSQGTIE. The entire CDR3 sequence reads CASSSQGTIEAFF.

This clone has a handful of counts. The sequenced CDR3 bases are TGTGCCAGCAGTGGGGGACTTTACGAG. Amino acids: CASSGGLYE. The whole CDR3 sequence reads CASSGGLYEQYF. The J gene is TRBJ2-7, the V gene TRBV2; the D gene is possibly TRBD2 (6 bases). The CDR3 is cut off 3 residues early in the read; its end comes from the germline J gene. The CDR3 spans 12 residues. Germline V gene sequence: CDR1 SNHLY, CDR2 FYNNEI. V was trimmed by 4 bases and J by 4 bases, leaving 8 bases between them.

As concerns this clone: An end of the junction does not agree with germline; a read error may underlie this. With the read ending 3 residues before the CDR3 end, the germline J gene is used to fill in that end. The gene calls are TRBV30 and TRBJ1-5; 7 nucleotides align to TRBD1. Germline loops: CDR1 GTSNPN, CDR2 SVGIG (reference sequence). This CDR3 comprises 13 residues. Partial CDR3 DNA: TGTGCCTGGAGTTACAGGGGCAAGCAGCCC. It is translated as CAWSYRGKQP. From start to end, the CDR3 is CAWSYRGKQPQHF.

This clone was seen at least ten times. Read sequence stops 3 residues before the CDR3 end, and the germline J gene provides the missing end. This chain uses TRBV7-2 with TRBJ2-7; perhaps TRBD1 as D (5 bases). The V end lost 1 base, the J end lost 0 bases, and 7 bases lay between the germline ends. This CDR3 has 14 amino acids. Germline CDR1 SGHTA, CDR2 FQGNSA. The CDR3 protein is CASSLDRSSYEQYF. The CDR3 DNA, read in part, is TGTGCCAGCAGCTTAGACAGGAGCTCCTACGAG.

This clone was seen at least ten times. Coverage ceases 3 residues before the CDR3 finishes, and the germline J gene fills in the end. The rearrangement joins TRBV18 to TRBJ2-2, with 14 bases matching TRBD2. J lost 3 bases, V lost 3 bases, and 6 bases had no gene match. This CDR3 comprises 18 residues. Germline CDR1 and CDR2: KGHSH and LQKENI. The sequenced CDR3 bases are TGTGCCAGCTCACCCGGACTAGCGGGAGGATTAGACACCGGGGAG. This codes for CASSPGLAGGLDTGE. The full CDR3 reads CASSPGLAGGLDTGELFF.

This clone was counted at least ten times. The read falls 3 residues short of the CDR3 end, and the missing part is taken from the germline J gene. The rearrangement uses TRBV30 and TRBJ1-6, with D tentatively TRBD1 (6 bases). Trimming shortened V by 3 bases and J by 7 bases, and 10 bases separated the two germline ends. Germline V gene lookup returns CDR1 GTSNPN and CDR2 SVGIG (reference sequence). CDR3 length equals 13 residues. The DNA read from the CDR3 is TGTGCCTGGAGAACAGGGAGGAATTCACCC. Translating gives CAWRTGRNSP. The full-length CDR3 reads as CAWRTGRNSPLHF. Looking up the rest from reference TRBV30 and TRBJ1-6 gives the full variable domain: SQTIHQWPATLVQPVGSPLSLECTVEGTSNPNLYWYRQAAGRGLQLLFYSVGIGQISSEVPQNLSASRPQDRQFILSSKKLLLSDSGFYLCAWRTGRNSPLHFGNGTRLTVT.

This clone has more than one count but fewer than ten. The sequenced fragment ends 3 residues before the CDR3 boundary, so the rest is inferred from the germline J gene. This sequence joins TRBV5-1 and TRBJ1-1; no clear D gene. This CDR3 region has 10 residues. Germline V lookup: CDR1 SGHRS, CDR2 YFSETQ. CDR3 DNA (partial): TGCGCCAGCAGCTTCCTAAGA. It codes for CASSFLR. The CDR3 in its entirety is CASSFLRAFF.

This clone was seen at least ten times. With the read ending 3 residues before the CDR3 end, the germline J gene is used to fill in that end. This rearrangement joins TRBV20-1 to TRBJ2-1; weak D call: TRBD1 (5 bases). The ends were cut back, 4 bases at V and 9 bases at J, with 13 bases in the middle. CDR1 and CDR2 from the germline V gene are DFQATT and SNEGSKA (reference sequence). This CDR3 is built from 12 residues. This CDR3 is CSATSGSSEQFF. CDR3 bases read: TGCAGTGCTACTTCAGGGTCGAGTGAG.

This clone appeared many times. The observed sequence ends 3 residues before the CDR3 terminus, with the missing tail filled in from the germline J gene. The V and J genes are TRBV6-2 or TRBV6-3 and TRBJ2-4; weak D call: TRBD1 (6 bases). Trimming left V 6 bases short and J 4 bases short, with 22 bases between. The germline gives CDR1 MNHEY, CDR2 SVGEGT. The CDR3 has 17 amino acids. CDR3 sequence reads: CASRPQQIGGSKNIQYF. The CDR3 DNA, read in part, is TGTGCCAGCAGACCGCAGCAGATAGGGGGTTCTAAAAACATT.

In this sample, this clone turned up many times. The missing CDR3 end, 3 residues past where the read stops, is filled in from the germline J gene. The chain is built from TRBV12-3 or TRBV12-4 and TRBJ2-3, with 8 bases that match TRBD1. V was pared by 5 bases and J by 1 base, with 11 bases of the junction left unmatched. The CDR3 contains 17 residues. CDR3 loop: CASSRNPPGQGTDTQYF. Partial CDR3 DNA: TGTGCCAGCAGTCGAAATCCACCGGGACAGGGCACAGATACG.

This clone was observed at least ten times. The CDR3 is cut off 3 residues early in the read; its end comes from the germline J gene. The chain recombines TRBV4-2 with TRBJ1-1; D might be TRBD1 (5 bases). The CDR3 extends over 13 amino acids. Trimming shortened V by 5 bases and J by 1 base, and 8 bases separated the two germline ends. The germline V gene encodes CDR1 LGHNA and CDR2 YNFKEQ. The CDR3 spells CASSSQGNTEAFF. The sequenced part of the CDR3 DNA is TGTGCCAGCAGCAGTCAGGGGAACACTGAA.

This clone was found many times. The missing CDR3 end, 3 residues past where the read stops, is filled in from the germline J gene. V gene TRBV6-2 or TRBV6-3 combines with J gene TRBJ2-5, with no clear D. This CDR3 is built from 15 residues. The V end was cut by 5 bases, the J end by 5 bases, with 18 bases between. CDR1 MNHEY and CDR2 SVGEGT come from the germline V gene. The CDR3 loop is CASSRQNLLRETQYF. The sequenced CDR3 bases are TGTGCCAGCAGTAGACAAAACCTCCTCCGGGAGACC.

This clone was seen repeatedly, ten times or more. The missing CDR3 end, 3 residues past where the read stops, is filled in from the germline J gene. This chain uses TRBV7-2 with TRBJ2-4; possible D gene TRBD2, 6 bases. Germline lookup yields CDR1 SGHTA and CDR2 FQGNSA. There are 12 residues in the CDR3. V gave up 3 bases and J gave up 9 bases, with 9 bases separating them. The CDR3 bases that were read are TGTGCCAGCAGCTTCTCGCGGGGCATT. The encoded protein is CASSFSRGI. The whole CDR3 protein is CASSFSRGIQYF.

About this clone itself: One junction end does not reproduce the germline sequence, and a read error may be involved. The CDR3 is cut off 3 residues early in the read; its end comes from the germline J gene. V gene TRBV2 combines with J gene TRBJ1-2, with TRBD1 matching 9 bases. CDR1 is SNHLY and CDR2 is FYNNEI in the germline V gene. This CDR3 spans 14 amino acids. Here the CDR3 reads CASREGGQGRGYTF. The CDR3 bases that were read are TGTGCCAGCAGAGAAGGGGGACAGGGAAGAGGG.

This clone was counted at least ten times. The CDR3 bases that were read are TGTGCCAGCAGCGACCGGGGGACCGATAATTCACCC. Encoded protein: CASSDRGTDNSP. The full CDR3 sequence reads CASSDRGTDNSPLHF. The V call is TRBV6-4, the J call TRBJ1-6; a possible D gene is TRBD1 (5 bases). Sequencing ends 3 residues short of the CDR3 end; the germline J gene provides the rest. The V and J ends lost 6 bases and 5 bases respectively, with 14 bases between them. Germline-derived CDR1 and CDR2 are MRHNA and SNTAGT. CDR3 size: 15 residues.

In its sample, this clone was seen many times. This CDR3 is CASSLTGLEGAFF. Partial CDR3 DNA: TGTGCCAGCTCACTGACAGGGTTGGAAGGA. The rearrangement joins TRBV18 to TRBJ1-1, with 7 nucleotides matching TRBD1. Sequencing ends 3 residues short of the CDR3 end; the germline J gene provides the rest. The CDR3 length is 13 residues. Germline values: CDR1 KGHSH, CDR2 LQKENI.

The table lists this clone with a few counts. One end of the junction varies from germline; a read error may be responsible. The CDR3 extends 3 residues past the end of the read, so its final part is completed from the germline J gene. The chain joins TRBV18 to TRBJ1-4; D is possibly TRBD1 (5 bases). The CDR3 covers 16 residues. CDR1 and CDR2 (germline): KGHSH, LQKENI. The CDR3 is CASSPSLGRAKEKLFF. CDR3 bases read: TGTGCCAGCTCACCATCCTTGGGCAGGGCTAAGGAAAAA.